These 31 T cell receptor beta chains were sequenced from one sample in a study of blood T cell repertoires in COVID-19. TCRdb's table, derived via immunoSEQ multiplex PCR, lists solely in-frame clones and lacks some. The sample has 120,000 or so clones; roughly 88% are singletons. Material: peripheral blood. The receptors come from a woman older than 75 with acute or convalescent COVID-19.

This sequence joins TRBV7-3 and TRBJ2-2; D is possibly TRBD1 (5 bases). The CDR3 has 13 amino acids. The V gene's germline CDR1 is SGHTA and CDR2 FQGTGA. The V end was cut by 5 bases, the J end by 6 bases, with 10 bases between. The CDR3 sequence: CASSLSGSGELFF. The CDR3 nucleotides read TGTGCCAGCAGCCTCTCAGGGTCCGGGGAGCTGTTTTTT.

This clone was detected only a few times. J is TRBJ1-4 and V is TRBV4-2; D may be TRBD1 (5 bases). V lost 4 bases to trimming and J lost 6 bases, with 12 bases between them. The germline V gene has CDR1 LGHNA and CDR2 YNFKEQ. CDR3 length equals 14 residues. DNA of the CDR3: TGTGCCAGCAGCCCTGGGGGGGGGTATGAAAAACTGTTTTTT. This translates into CASSPGGGYEKLFF.

The DNA of the CDR3 is TGTGCCAGCAGCTTATCCCCCGGGACTAGTAGTCGCGCAGATACGCAGTATTTT. It specifies CASSLSPGTSSRADTQYF. J is TRBJ2-3 and V is TRBV7-9; 8 bases agree with TRBD2. Germline CDR1 SEHNR, CDR2 FQNEAQ (reference sequence). The ends lost 2 bases at V and 4 bases at J; junction bases unmatched: 14. The CDR3 consists of 18 residues.

This clone was seen only once. The chain joins TRBV5-4 to TRBJ2-2, with TRBD1 matching 10 bases. The CDR3 runs to 16 residues. Looked up from germline, CDR1 is SGHNT and CDR2 is YYREEE (reference sequence). With V trimmed by 3 bases and J by 3 bases, 5 bases remained unmatched. The CDR3 DNA reads TGTGCCAGCAGCTCCGGGACAGGGGCGGACACCGGGGAGCTGTTTTTT. As protein: CASSSGTGADTGELFF.

Here the CDR3 DNA reads TGTGCCAGCAGTTCTCAGCGGGGGGCGAACACCGGGGAGCTGTTTTTT. The encoded protein is CASSSQRGANTGELFF. This chain connects TRBV6-6 to TRBJ2-2; 9 positions match TRBD2. Unmatched junction bases numbered 3, after V lost 4 bases and J lost 0 bases. The germline gives CDR1 MNHNY, CDR2 SVGAGI (reference sequence). The CDR3 has 16 amino acids.

This chain connects TRBV5-1 to TRBJ2-5; D is unclear. The germline CDR1 and CDR2 sequences are SGHRS and YFSETQ. The CDR3 spans 13 residues. V was clipped by 0 bases and J by 5 bases, with 8 bases between them. CDR3 protein: CASSLGSEETQYF. CDR3 sequence (DNA): TGCGCCAGCAGCTTGGGGAGTGAGGAGACCCAGTACTTC. The full variable domain, rest sourced from reference TRBV5-1 and TRBJ2-5, is KAGVTQTPRYLIKTRGQQVTLSCSPISGHRSVSWYQQTPGQGLQFLFEYFSETQRNKGNFPGRFSGRQFSNSRSEMNVSTLELGDSALYLCASSLGSEETQYFGPGTRLLVL.

CDR3 residues: CASSAAPRGGADTQYF. CDR3 DNA: TGCGCCAGCAGCGCGGCCCCGCGGGGGGGTGCAGATACGCAGTATTTT. The gene calls are TRBV4-3 and TRBJ2-3; 9 bases line up with TRBD2. CDR1 is LGHNA and CDR2 is YSLEER in the germline V gene. The V gene end was trimmed by 5 bases and the J gene end by 4 bases; junction bases not matched to a gene: 10. The CDR3 loop spans 16 amino acids.

The CDR3 DNA sequence: TGTGCCATCAGTGAATTGACAGAGAACTATGGCTACACCTTC. Encoded protein: CAISELTENYGYTF. V gene TRBV10-3 combines with J gene TRBJ1-2; D possibly corresponds to TRBD1 (5 bases). This CDR3 is built from 14 residues. The V and J ends lost 3 bases and 2 bases respectively, with 10 bases between them. The germline V gene encodes CDR1 ENHRY and CDR2 SYGVKD.

The rearrangement uses TRBV7-9 and TRBJ2-2; D perhaps matches TRBD2 (5 bases). Trimming removed 5 bases from V and 4 bases from J, with 8 bases in between. The germline V gene has CDR1 SEHNR and CDR2 FQNEAQ (reference sequence). CDR3 length equals 13 residues. The DNA of the CDR3 is TGTGCCAGCAGCCGGAGGACCACCGGGGAGCTGTTTTTT. Its protein product is CASSRRTTGELFF.

This chain connects TRBV27 to TRBJ2-7; D is unresolved. Trimming pared 0 bases from V and 1 base from J, leaving 7 bases between. The CDR3 loop spans 14 amino acids. The germline CDR1 and CDR2 sequences are MNHEY and SMNVEV (reference sequence). The CDR3 reads CASSLSPGSYEQYF. The DNA of the CDR3 is TGTGCCAGCAGTTTATCCCCGGGTTCCTACGAGCAGTACTTC.

The gene calls are TRBV19 and TRBJ1-4, with 9 bases matching TRBD1. The germline V gene has CDR1 LNHDA and CDR2 SQIVND (reference sequence). Trimming removed 6 bases from V and 6 bases from J; junction bases left unmatched: 2. The CDR3 covers 13 residues. Here the CDR3 DNA reads TGTGCCAGTAGGGACAGGGGATATGAAAAACTGTTTTTT. Encoded protein: CASRDRGYEKLFF. Full variable domain (missing parts from reference TRBV19 and TRBJ1-4): DGGITQSPKYLFRKEGQNVTLSCEQNLNHDAMYWYRQDPGQGLRLIYYSQIVNDFQKGDIAEGYSVSREKKESFPLTVTSAQKNPTAFYLCASRDRGYEKLFFGSGTQLSVL.

The chain uses TRBV4-1 and TRBJ1-6; D gene uncertain. This CDR3 is 14 amino acids long. Germline V gene sequence: CDR1 MGHRA, CDR2 YSYEKL. V lost 1 base and J lost 7, with 8 bases in between. DNA for the CDR3: TGCGCCAGCAGCCAAGGGGCCGACAATTCACCCCTCCACTTT. This gives the protein CASSQGADNSPLHF.

The chain couples TRBV4-3 to TRBJ2-3; TRBD1 aligns across 7 bases. CDR1 LGHNA and CDR2 YSLEER come from the germline V gene. This CDR3 has 14 amino acids. V shed 5 bases and J 1 base; nucleotides not matched to a gene: 3. This CDR3 reads CASSVTGGTDTQYF. The CDR3 DNA is TGCGCCAGCAGCGTAACAGGGGGCACAGATACGCAGTATTTT.

The chain links TRBV29-1 to TRBJ1-2, with D unclear. Per germline, CDR1 SQVTM and CDR2 ANQGSEA. Trimming shortened V by 7 bases and J by 0 bases, and 12 bases separated the two germline ends. The CDR3 runs 13 residues. This CDR3 is CSGAVGANYGYTF. The CDR3 DNA is TGCAGCGGAGCAGTCGGGGCTAACTATGGCTACACCTTC. The variable domain in full, with the rest retrieved from reference TRBV29-1 and TRBJ1-2, is SAVISQKPSRDICQRGTSLTIQCQVDSQVTMMFWYRQQPGQSLTLIATANQGSEATYESGFVIDKFPISRPNLTFSTLTVSNMSPEDSSIYLCSGAVGANYGYTFGSGTRLTVV.

This clone was found once. The chain employs TRBV6-1 and TRBJ2-3; maybe TRBD1 (6 bases). The CDR3 contains 14 residues. V dropped 3 bases and J dropped 5 bases, with 12 bases sitting between them. In germline, CDR1 is MNHNS, CDR2 SASEGT. The CDR3, as DNA: TGTGCCAGCAGTGATGGGGGCCGAGGAGATACGCAGTATTTT. Its protein is CASSDGGRGDTQYF.

This clone was recorded only once. The V and J genes are TRBV6-2 or TRBV6-3 and TRBJ1-5; 8 positions agree with TRBD1. Per germline, CDR1 MNHEY and CDR2 SVGEGT. Germline trimming cut 0 bases from V and 11 bases from J; bases unmatched to any gene: 12. This CDR3 has 16 amino acids. The CDR3 region is CASSYSRTGSGQAQHF. In DNA form, the CDR3 reads TGTGCCAGCAGTTACTCCAGGACAGGGTCGGGGCAGGCCCAGCATTTT.

The chain combines TRBV2 with TRBJ1-2; 9 positions match TRBD1. V dropped 4 bases and J dropped 8; count of bases not matched to a gene: 8. Germline CDR1 is SNHLY and CDR2 is FYNNEI. The CDR3 loop spans 14 amino acids. CDR3 DNA sequence: TGTGCCAGCAGTGGGTTCGGGACAGGGCAAGGCTACACCTTC. This translates into CASSGFGTGQGYTF. Drawing the rest from reference TRBV2 and TRBJ1-2, the complete variable domain is EPEVTQTPSHQVTQMGQEVILRCVPISNHLYFYWYRQILGQKVEFLVSFYNNEISEKSEIFDDQFSVERPDGSNFTLKIRSTKLEDSAMYFCASSGFGTGQGYTFGSGTRLTVV.

The V gene is TRBV10-3, the J gene TRBJ2-5, with 10 bases that match TRBD2. The V gene's germline CDR1 is ENHRY and CDR2 SYGVKD. Trimming cost V 5 bases and J 5 bases; bases outside gene matches: 11. The CDR3 contains 16 residues. CDR3 bases: TGTGCCATCAGTAGAATCAGCGGGGGGGTCGGGGAGACCCAGTACTTC. Its protein product is CAISRISGGVGETQYF.

Concerning this clone itself: Other DNA sequences in the sample encode the same CDR3. This chain joins TRBV12-5 and TRBJ1-1; D is undetermined. V was cut by 4 bases and J by 1 base, with 7 bases left in between. This CDR3 comprises 13 residues. Germline CDR1 LGHNT, CDR2 FRNRAP. In DNA, the CDR3 is TGTGCTAGTGGTTCTGGAGGGAACACTGAAGCTTTCTTT. Translation gives CASGSGGNTEAFF.

The chain combines TRBV28 with TRBJ2-2; 11 nucleotides align to TRBD1. CDR3 size: 15 residues. The V gene end was trimmed by 6 bases and the J gene end by 4 bases; junction bases not matched to a gene: 4. CDR1 MDHEN and CDR2 SYDVKM come from the germline V gene. The CDR3 loop reads CASSRGTGGTGELFF. CDR3 in DNA: TGTGCCAGCAGCCGCGGGACAGGGGGCACCGGGGAGCTGTTTTTT.

This chain links TRBV7-9 with TRBJ1-3; D unclear. The CDR3 spans 16 residues. The germline gives CDR1 SEHNR, CDR2 FQNEAQ (reference sequence). Trimming took off 1 base at V and 4 bases at J, with 14 bases between the two ends. In nucleotides, the CDR3 is TGTGCCAGCAGCTTAGTAAAGGGAGTTCTCGGAAACACCATATATTTT. Protein sequence: CASSLVKGVLGNTIYF.

This clone was found once. The chain links TRBV4-1 to TRBJ2-7; no reliable D call. Trimming stripped 2 bases from V and 1 base from J, with 6 bases between. Germline CDR1 reads MGHRA; CDR2 reads YSYEKL. This CDR3 is 13 amino acids long. In DNA form, the CDR3 reads TGCGCCAGCAGCCAAATCCGGTCCTACGAGCAGTACTTC. It is translated as CASSQIRSYEQYF.

In the case of this clone: At one of its ends the junction is not consistent with the germline gene, which may arise from a read error. The V call is TRBV2, the J call TRBJ2-7; D is unclear. Germline CDR1 reads SNHLY; CDR2 reads FYNNEI. The CDR3 covers 12 residues. CDR3 sequence reads: CASSQITRLKRF. The CDR3 DNA reads as TGTGCCAGCAGCCAGATAACCCGATTGAAACGCTTC.

The rearrangement uses TRBV27 and TRBJ2-3, with TRBD1 matching over 10 bases. The CDR3 runs 15 residues. The trim removed 6 bases at V and 4 bases at J, leaving 7 bases unmatched. The germline V gene has CDR1 MNHEY and CDR2 SMNVEV (reference sequence). CDR3 in DNA: TGTGCCAGCAGAGACAGCGGACAGGGGGCAGATACGCAGTATTTT. Its translation: CASRDSGQGADTQYF.

This chain links TRBV3-1 (or the pseudogene TRBV3-2) with TRBJ2-5, with a tentative D call TRBD2 (5 bases). CDR3 length: 18 residues. The germline V gene has CDR1 LGHDT and CDR2 YNNKEL (reference sequence). The V end was cut by 2 bases, the J end by 5 bases, with 24 bases between. The CDR3 is CASSQPDQQVLRRETQYF. CDR3 coding DNA: TGTGCCAGCAGCCAACCCGACCAGCAGGTCCTACGGAGGGAGACCCAGTACTTC.

This chain uses TRBV6-1 with TRBJ2-1; the match to TRBD1 covers 10 bases. This CDR3 spans 15 amino acids. Per germline, CDR1 MNHNS and CDR2 SASEGT. The trim removed 2 bases at V and 9 bases at J, leaving 7 bases unmatched. CDR3 sequence (DNA): TGTGCCAGCAGTGAAAGAGTGACAGGGGGCTTTGAGCAGTTCTTC. Translating it yields CASSERVTGGFEQFF.

The rearrangement uses TRBV6-2 or TRBV6-3 and TRBJ1-2; TRBD1 matches at 7 bases. This CDR3 comprises 15 residues. Germline CDR1 is MNHEY and CDR2 is SVGEGT. V was pared by 0 bases and J by 4 bases, with 5 bases of the junction left unmatched. This CDR3 is CASSYSSTGIYGYTF. In DNA form, the CDR3 reads TGTGCCAGCAGTTACTCCTCGACAGGGATCTATGGCTACACCTTC.

The J gene is TRBJ1-1, the V gene TRBV21-1. TRBV21-1 is given as a pseudogene. The CDR3 loop spans 16 amino acids. For the CDR3, the DNA is TGTGCCAGCAGCAAAGTCCTCCGGGGAGGCAGCACTGAAGCTTTCTTT. This encodes CASSKVLRGGSTEAFF.

The V call is TRBV15, the J call TRBJ1-4, with 7 bases fitting TRBD1. This CDR3 spans 17 amino acids. CDR1 is LNHNV and CDR2 is YYDKDF in the germline V gene (reference sequence). The CDR3, as DNA: TGTGCAACCGGGGACAGCGAGAGGTGGTTGACTAATGAAAAACTGTTTTTT. It encodes CATGDSERWLTNEKLFF.

V gene TRBV3-1 (or the pseudogene TRBV3-2) combines with J gene TRBJ2-3; TRBD2 aligns across 16 bases. Germline trimming cut 4 bases from V and 1 base from J; bases unmatched to any gene: 2. The CDR3 loop spans 17 amino acids. CDR1 LGHDT and CDR2 YNNKEL come from the germline V gene (reference sequence). This CDR3 is CASSPGTSGGGTDTQYF. The CDR3 DNA reads as TGTGCCAGCAGCCCCGGGACTAGCGGGGGGGGCACAGATACGCAGTATTTT.

This clone was detected once. The CDR3 spells CASSLVQGRLVTDTQYF. CDR3 nucleotide sequence: TGTGCCAGCAGCTTGGTCCAGGGTCGATTAGTCACAGATACGCAGTATTTT. V usage is TRBV5-5 and J usage is TRBJ2-3, with D maybe TRBD1 (5 bases). V was shortened by 0 bases and J by 2 bases, with 16 bases between the two germline ends. CDR1 is SGHKS and CDR2 is YYEKEE in the germline V gene (reference sequence). The CDR3 loop spans 17 amino acids.